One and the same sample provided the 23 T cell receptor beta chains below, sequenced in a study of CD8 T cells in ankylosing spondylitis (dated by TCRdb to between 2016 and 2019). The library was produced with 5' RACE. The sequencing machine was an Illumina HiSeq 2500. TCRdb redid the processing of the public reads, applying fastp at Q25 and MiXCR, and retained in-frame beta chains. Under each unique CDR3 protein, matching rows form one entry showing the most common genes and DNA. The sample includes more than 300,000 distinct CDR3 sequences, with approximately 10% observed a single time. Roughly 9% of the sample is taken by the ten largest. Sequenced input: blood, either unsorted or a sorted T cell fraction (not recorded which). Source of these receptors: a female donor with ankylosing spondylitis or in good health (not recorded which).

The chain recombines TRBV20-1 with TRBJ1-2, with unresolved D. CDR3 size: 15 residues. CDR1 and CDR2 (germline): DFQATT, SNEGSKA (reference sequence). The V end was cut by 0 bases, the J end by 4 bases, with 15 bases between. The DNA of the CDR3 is TGCAGTGCTAGAGATAAAACGCACAGAGGCTATGGCTACACCTTC. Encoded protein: CSARDKTHRGYGYTF.

In nucleotides, the CDR3 is TGCGCCAGCAGCTTGGCCACGGACAGGGGAGATAACTATGGCTACACCTTC. It translates to CASSLATDRGDNYGYTF. The rearrangement joins TRBV5-1 to TRBJ1-2, with TRBD1 matching over 9 bases. CDR3 length equals 17 residues. CDR1 SGHRS and CDR2 YFSETQ come from the germline V gene. The trim removed 0 bases at V and 1 base at J, leaving 7 bases unmatched.

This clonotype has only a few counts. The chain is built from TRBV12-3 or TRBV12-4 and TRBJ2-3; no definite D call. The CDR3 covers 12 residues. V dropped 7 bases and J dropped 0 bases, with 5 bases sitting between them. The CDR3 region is CASTRSTDTQYF. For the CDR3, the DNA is TGTGCCAGCACCCGAAGCACAGATACGCAGTATTTT.

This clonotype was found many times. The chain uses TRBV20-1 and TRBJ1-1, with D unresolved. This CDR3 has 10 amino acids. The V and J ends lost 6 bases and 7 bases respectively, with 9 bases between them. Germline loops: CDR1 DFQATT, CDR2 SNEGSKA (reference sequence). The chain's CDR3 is CSALYHEAFF. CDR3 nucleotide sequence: TGCAGTGCCCTATACCATGAAGCTTTCTTT.

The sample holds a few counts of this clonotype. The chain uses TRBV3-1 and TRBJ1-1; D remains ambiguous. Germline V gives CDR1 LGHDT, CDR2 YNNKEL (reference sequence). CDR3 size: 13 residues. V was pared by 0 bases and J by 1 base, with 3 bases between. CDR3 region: CASSQDWNTEAFF. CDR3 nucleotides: TGTGCCAGCAGCCAAGACTGGAACACTGAAGCTTTCTTT.

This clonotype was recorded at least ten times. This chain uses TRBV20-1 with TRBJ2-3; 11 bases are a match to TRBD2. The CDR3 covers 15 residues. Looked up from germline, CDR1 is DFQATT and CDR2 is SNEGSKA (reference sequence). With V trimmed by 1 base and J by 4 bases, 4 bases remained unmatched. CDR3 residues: CSARVLAGDSDTQYF. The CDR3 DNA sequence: TGCAGTGCTAGAGTACTAGCGGGGGATTCAGATACGCAGTATTTT.

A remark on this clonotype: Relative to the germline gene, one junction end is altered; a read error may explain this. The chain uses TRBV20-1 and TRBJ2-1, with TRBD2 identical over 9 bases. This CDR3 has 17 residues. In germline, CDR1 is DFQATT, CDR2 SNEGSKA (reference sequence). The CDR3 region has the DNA TGCTGTGCTAGACTCCCCGGGACTAGCAGAGTATACAATGAGCAGTTCTTC. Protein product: CCARLPGTSRVYNEQFF.

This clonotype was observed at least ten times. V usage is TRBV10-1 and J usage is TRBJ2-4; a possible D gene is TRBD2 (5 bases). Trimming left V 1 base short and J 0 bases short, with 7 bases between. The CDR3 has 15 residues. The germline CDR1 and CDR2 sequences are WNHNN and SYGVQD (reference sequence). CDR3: CASSEFAGAKNIQYF. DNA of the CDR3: TGCGCCAGCAGTGAGTTTGCGGGAGCCAAAAACATTCAGTACTTC.

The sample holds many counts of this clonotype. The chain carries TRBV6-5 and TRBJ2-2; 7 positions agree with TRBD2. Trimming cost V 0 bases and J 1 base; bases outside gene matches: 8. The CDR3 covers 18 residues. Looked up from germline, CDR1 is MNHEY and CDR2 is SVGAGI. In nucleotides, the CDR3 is TGTGCCAGCAGTTACTCACTCCTTGGGAGGGAGAACACCGGGGAGCTGTTTTTT. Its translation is CASSYSLLGRENTGELFF.

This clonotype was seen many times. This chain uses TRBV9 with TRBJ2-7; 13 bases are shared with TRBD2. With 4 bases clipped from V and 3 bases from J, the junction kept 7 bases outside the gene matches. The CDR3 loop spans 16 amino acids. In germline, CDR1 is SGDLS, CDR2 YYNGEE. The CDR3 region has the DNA TGTGCCAGCAGCCGGACTAGCGGGGGCTTCTTCTACGAGCAGTACTTC. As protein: CASSRTSGGFFYEQYF.

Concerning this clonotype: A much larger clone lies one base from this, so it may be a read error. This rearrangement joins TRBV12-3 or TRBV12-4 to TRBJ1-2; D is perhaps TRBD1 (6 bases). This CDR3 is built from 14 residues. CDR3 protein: CASSSSRGHYGDTF. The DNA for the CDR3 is TGTGCCAGCAGCTCGTCTAGGGGACACTATGGCGACACCTTC.

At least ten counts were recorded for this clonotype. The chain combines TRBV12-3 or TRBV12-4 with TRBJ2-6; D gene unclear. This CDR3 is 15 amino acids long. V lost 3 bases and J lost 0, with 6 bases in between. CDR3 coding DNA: TGTGCCAGCAGTTTCAGTAGCTCTGGGGCCAACGTCCTGACTTTC. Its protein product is CASSFSSSGANVLTF.

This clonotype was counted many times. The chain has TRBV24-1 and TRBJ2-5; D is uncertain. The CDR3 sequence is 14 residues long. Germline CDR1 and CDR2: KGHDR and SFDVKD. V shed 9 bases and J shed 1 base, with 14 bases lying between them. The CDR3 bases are TGTGCCACCTCCCACCCCGACGGCCAAGAGACCCAGTACTTC. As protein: CATSHPDGQETQYF.

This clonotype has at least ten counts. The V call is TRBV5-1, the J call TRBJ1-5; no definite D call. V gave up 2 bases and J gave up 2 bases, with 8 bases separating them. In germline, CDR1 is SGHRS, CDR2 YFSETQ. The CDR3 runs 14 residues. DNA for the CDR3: TGCGCCAGCAGCTTATTACAGCGCAATCAGCCCCAGCATTTT. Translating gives CASSLLQRNQPQHF.

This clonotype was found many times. CDR3 DNA: TGTGCCAGCAGTTCGGCGGGGGGAAAGAGCTCCTACAATGAGCAGTTCTTC. Translated, it gives CASSSAGGKSSYNEQFF. The chain carries TRBV12-3 or TRBV12-4 and TRBJ2-1, with 8 bases identical to TRBD2. V trimming: 4 bases; J trimming: 0 bases; junction bases outside the gene matches: 8. The length of the CDR3 is 17 residues.

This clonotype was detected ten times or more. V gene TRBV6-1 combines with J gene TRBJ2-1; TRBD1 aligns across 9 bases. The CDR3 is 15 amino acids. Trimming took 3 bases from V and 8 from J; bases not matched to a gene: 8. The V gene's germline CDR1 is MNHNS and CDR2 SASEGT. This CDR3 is CASSDPGQGIDEQFF. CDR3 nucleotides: TGTGCCAGCAGTGACCCGGGACAGGGTATAGATGAGCAGTTCTTC.

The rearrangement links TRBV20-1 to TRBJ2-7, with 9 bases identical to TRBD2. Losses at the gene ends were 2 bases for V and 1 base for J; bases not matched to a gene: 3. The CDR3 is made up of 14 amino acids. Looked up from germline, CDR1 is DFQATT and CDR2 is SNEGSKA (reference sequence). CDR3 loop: CSARIAGESYEQYF. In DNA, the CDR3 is TGCAGTGCTAGAATAGCGGGGGAATCCTACGAGCAGTACTTC.

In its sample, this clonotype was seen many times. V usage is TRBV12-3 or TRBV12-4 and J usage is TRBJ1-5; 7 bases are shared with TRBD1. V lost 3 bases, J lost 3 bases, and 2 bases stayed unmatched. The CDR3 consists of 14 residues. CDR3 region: CASSLTGNNQPQHF. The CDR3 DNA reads TGTGCCAGCAGTTTGACAGGGAACAATCAGCCCCAGCATTTT.

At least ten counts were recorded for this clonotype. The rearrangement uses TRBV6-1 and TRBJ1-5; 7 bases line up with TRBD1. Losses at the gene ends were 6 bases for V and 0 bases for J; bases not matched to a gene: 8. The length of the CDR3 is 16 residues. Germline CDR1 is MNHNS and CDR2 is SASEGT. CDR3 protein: CASSPPGQRSNQPQHF. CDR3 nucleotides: TGTGCCAGCAGCCCCCCGGGACAGCGTAGCAATCAGCCCCAGCATTTT.

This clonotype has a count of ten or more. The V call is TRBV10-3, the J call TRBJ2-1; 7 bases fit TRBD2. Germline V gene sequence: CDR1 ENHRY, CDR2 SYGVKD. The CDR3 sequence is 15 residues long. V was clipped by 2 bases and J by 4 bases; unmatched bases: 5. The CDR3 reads CAISEGAGPYNEQFF. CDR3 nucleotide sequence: TGTGCCATCAGTGAGGGAGCGGGGCCTTACAATGAGCAGTTCTTC.

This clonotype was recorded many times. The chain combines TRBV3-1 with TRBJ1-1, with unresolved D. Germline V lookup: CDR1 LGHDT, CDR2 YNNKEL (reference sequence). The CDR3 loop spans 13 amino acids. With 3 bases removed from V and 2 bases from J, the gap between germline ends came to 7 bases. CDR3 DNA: TGTGCCAGCAGCCATGGGATTAACACTGAAGCTTTCTTT. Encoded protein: CASSHGINTEAFF.

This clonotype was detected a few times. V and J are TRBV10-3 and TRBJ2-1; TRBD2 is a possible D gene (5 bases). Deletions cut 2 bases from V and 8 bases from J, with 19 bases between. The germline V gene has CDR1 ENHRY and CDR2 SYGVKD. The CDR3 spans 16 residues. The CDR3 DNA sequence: TGTGCCATCAGTGAGGCGGAAACGGGATCGTTCCATGAGCAGTTCTTC. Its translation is CAISEAETGSFHEQFF.

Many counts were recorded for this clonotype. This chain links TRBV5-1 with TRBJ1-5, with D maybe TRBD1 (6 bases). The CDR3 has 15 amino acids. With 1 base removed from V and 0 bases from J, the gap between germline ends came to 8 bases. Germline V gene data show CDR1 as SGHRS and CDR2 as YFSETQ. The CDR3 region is CASSLQGISNQPQHF. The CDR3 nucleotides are TGCGCCAGCAGCTTGCAGGGGATTAGCAATCAGCCCCAGCATTTT.